The rows below give T cell receptor beta chains drawn from one sample of a study of blood T cell repertoires in COVID-19. Assay: immunoSEQ multiplex PCR; the TCRdb copy retains only in-frame clones and omits some. The sample has tens of thousands of clones, 70% to 75% seen once. Sequences were obtained from peripheral blood. The receptors come from a man over 45 with active or convalescent COVID-19. Each CDR3 is given with its conserved first and last residue. The D gene is left open where the match is weak. Expanded clones get a size class; other rows say once, few or many, or leave the size out.

CDR3 length	V gene	clone size	D gene	J gene	CDR3 DNA	CDR3 protein
14	TRBV5-1	many	.	TRBJ2-2	TGCGCCAGCAGCTTGGAGCAGCGTACCGGGGAGCTGTTTTTT	CASSLEQRTGELFF
16	TRBV6-5	.	.	TRBJ2-3	TGTGCCAGCAGTTACTCGGGGAGGCTACCCACAGATACGCAGTATTTT	CASSYSGRLPTDTQYF
17	TRBV9	.	TRBD1	TRBJ2-3	TGTGCCAGCAGCGTAGGCGGCAGGGACAGGGGTAGAGATACGCAGTATTTT	CASSVGGRDRGRDTQYF
16	TRBV9	.	.	TRBJ2-3	TGTGCCAGCAGCACCCGTTTGGGGCCGGGCACAGATACGCAGTATTTT	CASSTRLGPGTDTQYF
13	TRBV12-3/TRBV12-4	.	.	TRBJ1-1	TGTGCCAGCAGTTCCGGGATTCCCACTGAAGCTTTCTTT	CASSSGIPTEAFF
17	TRBV3-1/TRBV3-2	.	.	TRBJ1-4	TGTGCCAGCAGCCAATCGGGTTTGGCGGGGGCAAGAGAAAAACTGTTTTTT	CASSQSGLAGAREKLFF
18	TRBV7-2	.	TRBD1	TRBJ1-1	TGTGCCAGCAGCTTACCGAAGGACAGGGGGCGCGGGAACACTGAAGCTTTCTTT	CASSLPKDRGRGNTEAFF
16	TRBV11-1	.	TRBD1	TRBJ1-5	TGTGCCAGCACCTGGTTGCGGGACAGTTCTTCTCAGCCCCAGCATTTT	CASTWLRDSSSQPQHF
13	TRBV3-1/TRBV3-2	.	.	TRBJ2-2	TGTGCCAGCGCCCTTCGAGGCACCGGGGAGCTGTTTTTT	CASALRGTGELFF
11	TRBV11-3	.	.	TRBJ2-2	TGTGCCAGCCAGGATACCGGGGAGCTGTTTTTT	CASQDTGELFF
15	TRBV10-3	.	.	TRBJ1-3	TGTGCCATCAGTTCAACCGGGACACCTGGAAACACCATATATTTT	CAISSTGTPGNTIYF
13	TRBV7-3	.	.	TRBJ2-7	TGTGCCAGCAGCTCCTATCCCCGGGACGAGCAGTACTTC	CASSSYPRDEQYF
15	TRBV6-6	.	.	TRBJ1-5	TGTGCCAGCAGCTTCGACACGCCTGGCAATCAGCCCCAGCATTTT	CASSFDTPGNQPQHF
16	TRBV3-1/TRBV3-2	.	.	TRBJ2-6	TGTGCCAGCAGCCAAGGATGGGGGGACGGGGCCAACGTCCTGACTTTC	CASSQGWGDGANVLTF
13	TRBV12-3/TRBV12-4	.	.	TRBJ2-2	TGTGCCAGCAGTTTAACACACACCGGGGAGCTGTTTTTT	CASSLTHTGELFF
16	TRBV6-2/TRBV6-3	.	.	TRBJ1-1	TGTGCCAGCAGTTACTCGCAACCGGGGGTGGGCACTGAAGCTTTCTTT	CASSYSQPGVGTEAFF
14	TRBV30	.	.	TRBJ1-5	TGTGCCTGGGGAATTGCGGCTAGCAATCAGCCCCAGCATTTT	CAWGIAASNQPQHF
14	TRBV4-2	.	TRBD2	TRBJ2-3	TGTGCCAGCAGCCAAGAGACTAGCGGATATACGCAGTATTTT	CASSQETSGYTQYF
12	TRBV12-3/TRBV12-4	.	.	TRBJ1-4	TGTGCCAGCAGACCTACAGGGGAAAAACTGTTTTTT	CASRPTGEKLFF
16	TRBV19	.	TRBD1	TRBJ2-2	TGTGCCAGTAGTATAGCCGGGACAGGGGCTACCGGGGAGCTGTTTTTT	CASSIAGTGATGELFF
15	TRBV7-9	.	.	TRBJ2-1	TGTGCCAGCAGCCCCCCGGGATGGGTTACTGGTGAGCAGTTCTTC	CASSPPGWVTGEQFF
14	TRBV5-4	.	TRBD1	TRBJ2-3	TGTGCCAGCAGCCTCCGACAGGGGGGGGATACGCAGTATTTT	CASSLRQGGDTQYF
15	TRBV4-1	once	TRBD2	TRBJ2-5	TGCGCCAGCAGCCAAGTGGGGACTACCCAAGAGACCCAGTACTTC	CASSQVGTTQETQYF
15	TRBV6-6	once	.	TRBJ2-3	TGTGCCAGCAGTTACCCGGACAGAAGCACAGATACGCAGTATTTT	CASSYPDRSTDTQYF
13	TRBV19	.	.	TRBJ1-5	TGTGCCAGTACCTCACAGGTTGATCAGCCCCAGCATTTT	CASTSQVDQPQHF
12	TRBV29-1	.	.	TRBJ1-2	TGCAGCGTTGAGCTAGGGGGCTATGGCTACACCTTC	CSVELGGYGYTF
13	TRBV3-1/TRBV3-2	.	TRBD1	TRBJ2-7	TGTGCCAGCAGCCCCTTAACAGGGGGTGAGCAGTACTTC	CASSPLTGGEQYF
13	TRBV7-8	.	.	TRBJ1-5	TGTGCCAGCAGCTTTTTCCAGGGCCAGCCCCAGCATTTT	CASSFFQGQPQHF